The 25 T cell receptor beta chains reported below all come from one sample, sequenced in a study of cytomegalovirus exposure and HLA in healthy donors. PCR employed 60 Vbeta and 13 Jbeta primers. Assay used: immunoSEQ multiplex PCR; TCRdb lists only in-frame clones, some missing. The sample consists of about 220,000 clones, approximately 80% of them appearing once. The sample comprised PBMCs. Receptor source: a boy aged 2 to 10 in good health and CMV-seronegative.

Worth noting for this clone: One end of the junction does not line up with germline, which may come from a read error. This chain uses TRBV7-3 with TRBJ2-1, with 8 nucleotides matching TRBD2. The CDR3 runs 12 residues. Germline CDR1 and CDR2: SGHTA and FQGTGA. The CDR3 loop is CASSLAGGPPVF. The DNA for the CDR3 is TGTGCCAGCAGCTTAGCGGGGGGTCCACCGGTCTTC.

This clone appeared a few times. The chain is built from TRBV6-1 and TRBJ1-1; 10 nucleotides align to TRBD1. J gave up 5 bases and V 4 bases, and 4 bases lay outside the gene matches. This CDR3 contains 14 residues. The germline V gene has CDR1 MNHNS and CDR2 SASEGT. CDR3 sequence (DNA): TGTGCCAGCAGTGTTGACAGGGGGCAAACTGAAGCTTTCTTT. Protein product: CASSVDRGQTEAFF.

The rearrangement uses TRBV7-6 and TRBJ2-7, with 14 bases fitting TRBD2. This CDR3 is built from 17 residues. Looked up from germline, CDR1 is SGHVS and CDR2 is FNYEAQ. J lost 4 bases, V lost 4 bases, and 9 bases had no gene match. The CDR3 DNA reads TGTGCCAGCAGCTCAGGGACTAGCGGGAGTGCGCGGTACGAGCAGTACTTC. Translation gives CASSSGTSGSARYEQYF.

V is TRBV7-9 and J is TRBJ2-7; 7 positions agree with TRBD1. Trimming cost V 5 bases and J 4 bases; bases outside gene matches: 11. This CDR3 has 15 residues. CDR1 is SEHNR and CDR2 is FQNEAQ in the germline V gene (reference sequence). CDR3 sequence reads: CASSQPTGSKYEQYF. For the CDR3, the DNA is TGTGCCAGCAGCCAACCGACAGGGAGTAAGTACGAGCAGTACTTC.

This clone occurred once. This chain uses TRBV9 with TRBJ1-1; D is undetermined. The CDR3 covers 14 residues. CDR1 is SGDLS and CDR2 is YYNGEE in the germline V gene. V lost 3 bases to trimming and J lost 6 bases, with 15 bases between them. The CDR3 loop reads CASSEGPEGAEAFF. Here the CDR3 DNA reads TGTGCCAGCAGCGAGGGTCCAGAGGGCGCTGAAGCTTTCTTT.

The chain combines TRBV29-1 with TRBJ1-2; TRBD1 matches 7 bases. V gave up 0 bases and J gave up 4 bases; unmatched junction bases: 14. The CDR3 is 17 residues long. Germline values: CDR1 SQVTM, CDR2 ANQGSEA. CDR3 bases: TGCAGCGTTGAAGATCTCAATCTAGGACAGGAGGGCTATGGCTACACCTTC. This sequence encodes CSVEDLNLGQEGYGYTF.

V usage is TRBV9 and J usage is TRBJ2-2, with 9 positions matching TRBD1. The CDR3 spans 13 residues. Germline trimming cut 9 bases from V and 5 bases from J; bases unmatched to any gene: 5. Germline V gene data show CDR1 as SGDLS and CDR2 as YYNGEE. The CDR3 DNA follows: TGTGCCACCGGGACAGGGCCTACCGGGGAGCTGTTTTTT. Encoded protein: CATGTGPTGELFF.

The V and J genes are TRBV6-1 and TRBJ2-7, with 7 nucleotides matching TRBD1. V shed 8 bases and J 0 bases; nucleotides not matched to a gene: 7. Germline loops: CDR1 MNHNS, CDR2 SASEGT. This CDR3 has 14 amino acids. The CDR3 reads CASSQTGSSYEQYF. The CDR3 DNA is TGTGCCAGCTCCCAGACAGGGAGCTCCTACGAGCAGTACTTC.

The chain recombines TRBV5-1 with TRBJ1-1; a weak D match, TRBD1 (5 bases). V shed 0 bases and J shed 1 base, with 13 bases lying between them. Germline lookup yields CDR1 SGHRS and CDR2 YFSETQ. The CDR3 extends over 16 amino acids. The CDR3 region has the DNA TGCGCCAGCAGCTTGGGTTCGCAGGGCGCGAACACTGAAGCTTTCTTT. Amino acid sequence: CASSLGSQGANTEAFF.

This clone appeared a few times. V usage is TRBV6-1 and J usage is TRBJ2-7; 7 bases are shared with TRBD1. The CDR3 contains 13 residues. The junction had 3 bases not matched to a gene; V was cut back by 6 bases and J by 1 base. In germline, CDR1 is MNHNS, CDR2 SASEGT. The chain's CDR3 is CASRETGSYEQYF. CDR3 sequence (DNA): TGTGCCAGCAGAGAGACAGGGTCCTACGAGCAGTACTTC.

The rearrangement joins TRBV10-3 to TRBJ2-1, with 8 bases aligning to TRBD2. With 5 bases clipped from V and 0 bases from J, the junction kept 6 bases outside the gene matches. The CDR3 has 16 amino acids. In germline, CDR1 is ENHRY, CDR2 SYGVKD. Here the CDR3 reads CAISTLAESSYNEQFF. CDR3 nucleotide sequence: TGTGCCATCAGTACACTAGCGGAGAGCTCCTACAATGAGCAGTTCTTC.

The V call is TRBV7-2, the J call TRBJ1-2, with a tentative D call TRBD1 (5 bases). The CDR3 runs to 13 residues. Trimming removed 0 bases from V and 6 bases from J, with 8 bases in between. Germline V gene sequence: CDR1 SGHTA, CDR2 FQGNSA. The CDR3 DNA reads TGTGCCAGCAGCTTAGCTGCAGGGAATGGCTACACCTTC. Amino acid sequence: CASSLAAGNGYTF.

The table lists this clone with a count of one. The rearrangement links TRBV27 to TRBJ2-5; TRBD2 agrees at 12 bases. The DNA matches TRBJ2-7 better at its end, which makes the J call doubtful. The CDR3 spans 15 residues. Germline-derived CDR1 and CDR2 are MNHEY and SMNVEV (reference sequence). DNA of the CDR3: TGTGCCAGCAGTTTACGACTAGCGGGGGCTGGCGAGCAGTACTTC. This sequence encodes CASSLRLAGAGEQYF.

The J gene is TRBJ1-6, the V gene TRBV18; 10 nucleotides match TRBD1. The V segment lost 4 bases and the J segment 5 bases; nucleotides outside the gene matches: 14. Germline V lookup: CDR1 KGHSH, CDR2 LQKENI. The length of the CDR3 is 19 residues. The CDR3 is CASSLQGQGPAGHNSPLHF. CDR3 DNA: TGTGCCAGCTCACTTCAGGGACAGGGGCCCGCAGGACATAATTCACCCCTCCACTTT.

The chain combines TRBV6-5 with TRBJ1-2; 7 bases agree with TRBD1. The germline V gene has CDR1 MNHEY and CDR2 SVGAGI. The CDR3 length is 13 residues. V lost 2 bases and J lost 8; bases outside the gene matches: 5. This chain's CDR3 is CASSYGTAIGYTF. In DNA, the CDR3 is TGTGCCAGCAGTTACGGGACAGCCATAGGCTACACCTTC.

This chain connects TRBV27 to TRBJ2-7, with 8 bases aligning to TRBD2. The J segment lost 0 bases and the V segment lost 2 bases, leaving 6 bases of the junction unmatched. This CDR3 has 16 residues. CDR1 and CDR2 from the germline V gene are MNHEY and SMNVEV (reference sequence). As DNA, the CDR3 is TGTGCCAGCAGTTTAATGCTAGGGACTAGCTCCTACGAGCAGTACTTC. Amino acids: CASSLMLGTSSYEQYF.

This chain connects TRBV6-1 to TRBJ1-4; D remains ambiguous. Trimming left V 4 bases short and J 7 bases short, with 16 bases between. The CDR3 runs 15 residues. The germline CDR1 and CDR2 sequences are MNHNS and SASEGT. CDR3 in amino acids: CASSVTAGEREKLFF. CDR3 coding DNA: TGTGCCAGCAGTGTGACGGCCGGTGAGCGTGAAAAACTGTTTTTT.

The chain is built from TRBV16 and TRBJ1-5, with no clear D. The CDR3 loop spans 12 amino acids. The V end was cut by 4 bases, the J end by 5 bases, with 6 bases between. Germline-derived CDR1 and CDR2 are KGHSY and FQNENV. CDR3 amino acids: CASSRSDQPQHF. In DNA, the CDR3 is TGTGCCAGCAGCCGCTCGGATCAGCCCCAGCATTTT.

The CDR3 DNA reads TGCGCCAGCAGCCACCCCCTGTATAATGAGCAGTTCTTC. Its translation: CASSHPLYNEQFF. The chain carries TRBV4-1 and TRBJ2-1; D ambiguous. This CDR3 has 13 residues. Germline lookup yields CDR1 MGHRA and CDR2 YSYEKL. V was trimmed by 3 bases and J by 7 bases, leaving 10 bases between them.

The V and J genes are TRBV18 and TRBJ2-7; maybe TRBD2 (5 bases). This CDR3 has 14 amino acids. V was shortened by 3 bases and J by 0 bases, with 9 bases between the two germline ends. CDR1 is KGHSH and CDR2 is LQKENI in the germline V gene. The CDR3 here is CASSPGEDSYEQYF. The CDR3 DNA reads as TGTGCCAGCTCACCGGGAGAGGACTCCTACGAGCAGTACTTC. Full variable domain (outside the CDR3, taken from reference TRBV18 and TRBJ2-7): NAGVMQNPRHLVRRRGQEARLRCSPMKGHSHVYWYRQLPEEGLKFMVYLQKENIIDESGMPKERFSAEFPKEGPSILRIQQVVRGDSAAYFCASSPGEDSYEQYFGPGTRLTVT.

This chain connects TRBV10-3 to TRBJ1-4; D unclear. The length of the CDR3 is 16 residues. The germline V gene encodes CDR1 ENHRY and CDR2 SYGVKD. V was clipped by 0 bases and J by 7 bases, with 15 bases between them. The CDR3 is CAISESGPGWGEKLFF. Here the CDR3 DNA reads TGTGCCATCAGTGAGTCCGGACCGGGGTGGGGTGAAAAACTGTTTTTT.

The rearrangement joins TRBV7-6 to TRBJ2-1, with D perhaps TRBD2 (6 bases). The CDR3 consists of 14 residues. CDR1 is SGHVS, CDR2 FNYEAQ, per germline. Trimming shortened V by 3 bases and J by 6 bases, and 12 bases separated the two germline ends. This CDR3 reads CASSLGGDPNEQFF. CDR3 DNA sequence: TGTGCCAGCAGCTTGGGGGGAGACCCCAATGAGCAGTTCTTC.

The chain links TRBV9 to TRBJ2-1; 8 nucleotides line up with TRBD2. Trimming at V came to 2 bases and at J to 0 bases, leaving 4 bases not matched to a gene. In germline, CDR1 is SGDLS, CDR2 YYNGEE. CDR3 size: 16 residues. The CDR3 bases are TGTGCCAGCAGCGTCTGGCTAGCGGGCTCCTACAATGAGCAGTTCTTC. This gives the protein CASSVWLAGSYNEQFF.

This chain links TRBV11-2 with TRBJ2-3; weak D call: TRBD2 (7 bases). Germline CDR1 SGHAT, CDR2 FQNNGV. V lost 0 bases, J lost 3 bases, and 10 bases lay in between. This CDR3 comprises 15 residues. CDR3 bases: TGTGCCAGCAGCTTAGATGGGGGGGCTACAGATACGCAGTATTTT. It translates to CASSLDGGATDTQYF.

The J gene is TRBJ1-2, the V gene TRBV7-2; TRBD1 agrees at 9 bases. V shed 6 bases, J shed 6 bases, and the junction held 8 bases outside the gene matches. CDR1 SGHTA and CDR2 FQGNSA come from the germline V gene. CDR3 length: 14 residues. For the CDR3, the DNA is TGTGCCAGCAGTAGAGACAGGGGGGATGATGGCTACACCTTC. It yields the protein CASSRDRGDDGYTF.